This TCR beta chain came from a study of cytomegalovirus exposure and HLA in healthy donors. Whole-study context: A later analysis reported the approximately 120 validation repertoires used the same platform as the 500 to 800 first-cohort repertoires.

Trimming at V came to 3 bases and at J to 5 bases, leaving 4 bases not matched to a gene. The CDR3 sequence is 15 residues long. The germline V gene has CDR1 LNHDA and CDR2 SQIVND (reference sequence). Study-wide results and caveats: Associated with cytomegalovirus, according to the listing, were 164 TCR beta chains. TCR clusters originating in the first cohort tended to co-occur in the approximately 130 validation repertoires, according to a later analysis.

Measured with immunoSEQ multiplex PCR; TCRdb has only the in-frame clones, and not every one. The sample lists about 160,000 clones, around nine tenths occurring once. As concerns this clone: Its antigen is undetermined.

The rearrangement joins TRBV19 to TRBJ2-1; 10 bases map to TRBD1. Sequenced: PBMCs. The TCR sequence derives from a man between 18 and 29 years old in good health and CMV-seropositive. The CDR3 is CASSMGTGANNEQFF. The CDR3 DNA sequence: TGTGCCAGTAGTATGGGGACAGGGGCCAACAATGAGCAGTTCTTC.